This T cell receptor beta chain is from a study of T cell repertoires in cytomegalovirus infection. Looking at the study overall: Newly reported HLA-C-restricted and thoroughly characterized HLA-B-restricted CMV epitopes were employed. In public TCR beta signatures, there were indications of both CMV infection and matching HLA type.

One entry per CDR3 protein, called by TCRdb with MiXCR from the reads. The sample records hundreds of thousands of distinct CDR3 sequences, around 35% being singletons. The CDR3 consists of 12 residues. The V gene's germline CDR1 is LNHDA and CDR2 SQIVND (reference sequence). Trimming cost V 4 bases and J 6 bases; bases outside gene matches: 2. About this clonotype: Its antigen is undetermined.

The rearrangement uses TRBV19 and TRBJ2-7, with 8 bases fitting TRBD1. Sequencing used cultured PBMCs, obtained from culture after CMV antigen stimulation. This clonotype originated in a human donor in good health (CMV status not recorded). Some clones in this sample may be carry-over from other donors' samples. The CDR3 is CASSTGGGEQYF. For the CDR3, the DNA is TGTGCCAGTAGTACAGGGGGCGGCGAGCAGTACTTC.